A single sample gave rise to the 9 T cell receptor beta chains below, sequenced in a study of brain T cells in children with intractable seizures (dated by TCRdb to the early 2020s). This specimen's time point label, per the study, means: blood from clinic visit 5 months post-surgery; TSC patient then seizure free. The protocol used for the library was the immunoSEQ multiplex PCR assay. Held by TCRdb, this immuneACCESS table contains in-frame sequences only and omits some clones. Under half of the omission traces to an unresolved V gene where checked; the cause of the rest is unknown. The sample table records under 400,000 clones; over 90% of these occur just once. The biggest ten clones account for about 5.8% of the sample. The material sequenced was peripheral blood, taken roughly 5 months after surgery. These receptor sequences come from a boy under two years old with tuberous sclerosis and intractable seizures.

This sequence joins TRBV7-9 and TRBJ1-6, with D tentatively TRBD1 (5 bases). Germline CDR1 and CDR2: SEHNR and FQNEAQ (reference sequence). V was shortened by 1 base and J by 10 bases, with 17 bases between the two germline ends. This CDR3 comprises 16 residues. The CDR3 sequence is CASSLGGRGGGSPLHF. DNA of the CDR3: TGTGCCAGCAGCTTAGGAGGCCGGGGCGGAGGGTCACCCCTCCACTTT.

The chain has TRBV30 and TRBJ1-1; no clear D gene. V lost 0 bases, J lost 6 bases, and 14 bases lay in between. In germline, CDR1 is GTSNPN, CDR2 SVGIG (reference sequence). The CDR3 length is 14 residues. The CDR3 sequence: CAWSVRRVLAEAFF. The DNA for the CDR3 is TGTGCCTGGAGTGTACGGAGGGTTTTAGCTGAAGCTTTCTTT.

The CDR3 region has the DNA TGTGCCAGCAGTGTCATCCTAAACGGAGGCTACACCTTC. As protein: CASSVILNGGYTF. The chain is built from TRBV2 and TRBJ1-2; no clear D. Germline values: CDR1 SNHLY, CDR2 FYNNEI. Deletions cut 4 bases from V and 8 bases from J, with 14 bases between. The CDR3 is 13 amino acids. Full variable domain (rest looked up from reference TRBV2 and TRBJ1-2): EPEVTQTPSHQVTQMGQEVILRCVPISNHLYFYWYRQILGQKVEFLVSFYNNEISEKSEIFDDQFSVERPDGSNFTLKIRSTKLEDSAMYFCASSVILNGGYTFGSGTRLTVV.

The chain links TRBV5-6 to TRBJ2-7, with D uncertain. V lost 4 bases to trimming and J lost 6 bases, with 20 bases between them. This CDR3 comprises 15 residues. Germline assignment: CDR1 SGHDT and CDR2 YYEEEE. CDR3 loop: CASSPGGSHLTEQYF. For the CDR3, the DNA is TGTGCCAGCAGCCCCGGCGGATCCCACTTAACCGAGCAGTACTTC.

The chain has TRBV11-1 and TRBJ2-7, with D hard to call. Looked up from germline, CDR1 is SGHAT and CDR2 is FQDESV (reference sequence). Trimming pared 0 bases from V and 2 bases from J, leaving 11 bases between. There are 15 residues in the CDR3. The CDR3 region is CASSLASASPYEQYF. CDR3 sequence (DNA): TGTGCCAGCAGCTTAGCGTCGGCGTCTCCCTACGAGCAGTACTTC. Supplemented by reference TRBV11-1 and TRBJ2-7, the full variable domain reads EAEVAQSPRYKITEKSQAVAFWCDPISGHATLYWYRQILGQGPELLVQFQDESVVDDSQLPKDRFSAERLKGVDSTLKIQPAELGDSAMYLCASSLASASPYEQYFGPGTRLTVT.

This clone appeared once. The CDR3 bases are TGTGCCAGCTCACCACGATCGGCCCGCGCAGGACAGGAAAGATCGGGTAATTCACCCCTCCACTTT. Translating it yields CASSPRSARAGQERSGNSPLHF. The rearrangement joins TRBV18 to TRBJ1-6; 7 nucleotides align to TRBD1. The junction had 24 bases not matched to a gene; V was cut back by 1 base and J by 6 bases. The germline CDR1 and CDR2 sequences are KGHSH and LQKENI. The length of the CDR3 is 22 residues.

V gene TRBV20-1 combines with J gene TRBJ2-3; D remains ambiguous. Trimming removed 4 bases from V and 5 bases from J, with 7 bases in between. Germline CDR1 is DFQATT and CDR2 is SNEGSKA (reference sequence). This CDR3 has 11 amino acids. CDR3 residues: CSAMYGDTQYF. The CDR3 coding sequence is TGCAGTGCTATGTACGGAGATACGCAGTATTTT.

The chain has TRBV7-9 and TRBJ2-1; 14 bases match TRBD2. The germline V gene has CDR1 SEHNR and CDR2 FQNEAQ (reference sequence). Trimming cost V 0 bases and J 0 bases; bases outside gene matches: 4. This CDR3 contains 19 residues. In nucleotides, the CDR3 is TGTGCCAGCAGCTTAGCCGGACTAGCGGGAGGACACTCCTACAATGAGCAGTTCTTC. Translation gives CASSLAGLAGGHSYNEQFF. The whole variable domain, filled in from reference TRBV7-9 and TRBJ2-1, reads DTGVSQNPRHKITKRGQNVTFRCDPISEHNRLYWYRQTLGQGPEFLTYFQNEAQLEKSRLLSDRFSAERPKGSFSTLEIQRTEQGDSAMYLCASSLAGLAGGHSYNEQFFGPGTRLTVL.

The chain recombines TRBV6-5 with TRBJ2-7; 12 positions agree with TRBD1. The CDR3 consists of 14 residues. Germline CDR1 and CDR2: MNHEY and SVGAGI. Unmatched junction bases numbered 4, after V lost 4 bases and J lost 6 bases. The DNA for the CDR3 is TGTGCCAGCAGTTTTGGGACAGGGGGCTCCGAGCAGTACTTC. Amino acid sequence: CASSFGTGGSEQYF.